This T cell receptor (beta chain) was documented in a study of blood T cell repertoires in COVID-19. Background on the study: COVID-19 samples collected from the United States, Italy and Spain covered acute and convalescent phases.

V was cut by 1 base and J by 1 base, with 11 bases left in between. The germline CDR1 and CDR2 sequences are SGHTA and FQGNSA. This CDR3 region has 16 residues. Authors' processing steps: Reference gene primer amplification gave nucleated cell count estimates. Some clones are missing from TCRdb's copy, which holds only in-frame ones; the method was immunoSEQ multiplex PCR. The DNA was the basis for D and trimming; V, J and clone size are from that table. The profile covers about 52,000 clones, with about nine tenths appearing a single time and 11% to 15% taken by the ten largest. Material: peripheral blood. This receptor was taken from a man between 65 and 85 years old with acute or convalescent COVID-19. V gene TRBV7-2 combines with J gene TRBJ2-4; possible D gene TRBD1, 6 bases. CDR3 loop: CASSLVGGPAKNIQYF. In nucleotides, the CDR3 is TGTGCCAGCAGCTTAGTTGGGGGCCCGGCCAAAAACATTCAGTACTTC. Full variable domain (missing parts from reference TRBV7-2 and TRBJ2-4): GAGVSQSPSNKVTEKGKDVELRCDPISGHTALYWYRQSLGQGLEFLIYFQGNSAPDKSGLPSDRFSAERTGGSVSTLTIQRTQQEDSAVYLCASSLVGGPAKNIQYFGAGTRLSVL.